The 26 T cell receptor beta chains given below trace back to one sample, sequenced in a study of OX40 agonist ivuxolimab in advanced cancers. The data were produced by immunoSEQ multiplex PCR, yet TCRdb's version contains in-frame clones alone and is incomplete. This table has around 46,000 clones, about 89% appearing once. Specimen: CD4+ or CD8+ T cells sorted from blood, collected in a trial of the OX40 agonist ivuxolimab. All receptors derive from an adult with an advanced solid tumor such as melanoma, head and neck, liver or kidney cancer.

This chain uses TRBV27 with TRBJ2-5; TRBD1 matches at 8 bases. The DNA end lines up better with TRBJ2-7; the J call may be wrong. The CDR3 runs to 12 residues. Germline CDR1 and CDR2: MNHEY and SMNVEV (reference sequence). For the CDR3, the DNA is TGTGCCAGCAGGACAGGGGCCTACGAGCAGTACTTC. Translating gives CASRTGAYEQYF.

This clone appeared once. The chain carries TRBV29-1 and TRBJ2-7; 9 bases are a match to TRBD1. The V segment lost 6 bases and the J segment 2 bases; nucleotides outside the gene matches: 2. The CDR3 has 12 amino acids. Germline V lookup: CDR1 SQVTM, CDR2 ANQGSEA. In DNA form, the CDR3 reads TGCAGCGTCGGGACAGGGACCTACGAGCAGTACTTC. Protein: CSVGTGTYEQYF.

The chain employs TRBV19 and TRBJ2-7; perhaps TRBD2 as D (6 bases). CDR3 length: 14 amino acids. Germline CDR1 LNHDA, CDR2 SQIVND (reference sequence). Trimming removed 4 bases at V and 4 bases at J, with 14 bases between. The CDR3 protein is CASSRSGFSYEQYF. In nucleotides, the CDR3 is TGTGCCAGTAGTAGAAGCGGGTTTAGTTACGAGCAGTACTTC.

The chain uses TRBV19 and TRBJ2-3, with no clear D. CDR3 length equals 14 residues. Germline assignment: CDR1 LNHDA and CDR2 SQIVND (reference sequence). Trimming left V 3 bases short and J 2 bases short, with 9 bases between. The CDR3 DNA sequence: TGTGCCAGTAGTATCGGCTACCACACAGATACGCAGTATTTT. It encodes CASSIGYHTDTQYF. The whole variable domain, filled in from reference TRBV19 and TRBJ2-3, reads DGGITQSPKYLFRKEGQNVTLSCEQNLNHDAMYWYRQDPGQGLRLIYYSQIVNDFQKGDIAEGYSVSREKKESFPLTVTSAQKNPTAFYLCASSIGYHTDTQYFGPGTRLTVL.

The chain is built from TRBV5-4 and TRBJ2-7, with D hard to call. V lost 2 bases to trimming and J lost 6 bases, with 9 bases between them. The CDR3 is 12 amino acids. Germline CDR1 reads SGHNT; CDR2 reads YYREEE (reference sequence). The chain's CDR3 is CASSFWLGEQYF. CDR3 DNA sequence: TGTGCCAGCAGCTTCTGGCTAGGCGAGCAGTACTTC.

This chain uses TRBV7-9 with TRBJ1-5; maybe TRBD1 (5 bases). V shed 1 base and J shed 1 base, with 8 bases lying between them. The CDR3 extends over 15 amino acids. In germline, CDR1 is SEHNR, CDR2 FQNEAQ (reference sequence). As DNA, the CDR3 is TGTGCCAGCAGCTTAGAAGGGGCGAGCAATCAGCCCCAGCATTTT. Its translation: CASSLEGASNQPQHF. Using reference TRBV7-9 and TRBJ1-5 for the parts outside the CDR3, the full variable domain is DTGVSQNPRHKITKRGQNVTFRCDPISEHNRLYWYRQTLGQGPEFLTYFQNEAQLEKSRLLSDRFSAERPKGSFSTLEIQRTEQGDSAMYLCASSLEGASNQPQHFGDGTRLSIL.

The chain recombines TRBV4-1 with TRBJ1-5; D gene ambiguous. Germline CDR1 and CDR2: MGHRA and YSYEKL. Trimming pared 1 base from V and 0 bases from J, leaving 10 bases between. The CDR3 has 16 amino acids. The CDR3 sequence: CASSQGTDYSNQPQHF. CDR3 coding DNA: TGCGCCAGCAGCCAAGGGACTGATTATAGCAATCAGCCCCAGCATTTT.

This chain uses TRBV9 with TRBJ2-3; D gene uncertain. Trimming removed 3 bases from V and 5 bases from J, with 19 bases in between. CDR3 length: 16 residues. In germline, CDR1 is SGDLS, CDR2 YYNGEE. The CDR3 bases are TGTGCCAGCAGCGGTGGGGTAGTGAGTTTAGAAGATACGCAGTATTTT. Translated, it gives CASSGGVVSLEDTQYF.

The chain links TRBV6-1 to TRBJ1-1, with 9 bases matching TRBD1. CDR1 and CDR2 from the germline V gene are MNHNS and SASEGT. The CDR3 length is 20 residues. Losses at the gene ends were 1 base for V and 8 bases for J; bases not matched to a gene: 23. In DNA form, the CDR3 reads TGTGCCAGCAGTGAAGATTGGACAGGGGAACTGATTTATGCCTCACGGGAAGCTTTCTTT. Translated, it gives CASSEDWTGELIYASREAFF.

The chain employs TRBV18 and TRBJ2-3; TRBD1 aligns across 9 bases. Germline V lookup: CDR1 KGHSH, CDR2 LQKENI. CDR3 length equals 15 residues. The V segment lost 3 bases and the J segment 3 bases; nucleotides outside the gene matches: 4. The CDR3 protein is CASSPDRGLTDTQYF. In nucleotides, the CDR3 is TGTGCCAGCTCACCGGACAGGGGTTTAACAGATACGCAGTATTTT.

The genes are TRBV5-6 and TRBJ2-2; unclear D gene. The V and J ends lost 1 base and 4 bases respectively, with 8 bases between them. Per the germline V gene, CDR1 is SGHDT and CDR2 is YYEEEE. The CDR3 runs to 14 residues. In nucleotides, the CDR3 is TGTGCCAGCAGCTTGCGCGCGAGCACCGGGGAGCTGTTTTTT. It encodes CASSLRASTGELFF.

V and J are TRBV2 and TRBJ2-3; the D is unclear. The germline V and J ends were trimmed by 3 bases and 3 bases, with 13 bases remaining between them. Per germline, CDR1 SNHLY and CDR2 FYNNEI. CDR3 length: 15 amino acids. The CDR3 spells CASSEVADRTDTQYF. The CDR3 coding sequence is TGTGCCAGCAGTGAGGTGGCGGACCGAACAGATACGCAGTATTTT.

This CDR3 reads CASGHLGPEAFF. CDR3 nucleotide sequence: TGTGCCAGCGGCCACCTGGGGCCTGAAGCTTTCTTT. The V gene is TRBV6-6, the J gene TRBJ1-1, with a weak D call TRBD1 (5 bases). V was shortened by 8 bases and J by 6 bases, with 13 bases between the two germline ends. CDR1 is MNHNY and CDR2 is SVGAGI in the germline V gene (reference sequence). This CDR3 is 12 amino acids long.

The chain uses TRBV21-1 and TRBJ2-5; no DNA check was done on the table's D call, TRBD2. The J call could be wrong; TRBJ2-7 is a better fit for the DNA end. TRBV21-1 represents a pseudogene. CDR3 size: 15 residues. DNA for the CDR3: TGTGCCAGCACCCGATTGCGGGAGTTCCCCTACGAGCAGTACTTC. Amino acids: CASTRLREFPYEQYF.

The gene calls are TRBV6-5 and TRBJ1-1; D possibly corresponds to TRBD1 (5 bases). This CDR3 is built from 14 residues. Germline V gene sequence: CDR1 MNHEY, CDR2 SVGAGI. V gave up 7 bases and J gave up 0 bases, with 12 bases separating them. Here the CDR3 DNA reads TGTGCCAGCATCCGGCAGGACATGAACACTGAAGCTTTCTTT. Translating gives CASIRQDMNTEAFF.

The chain employs TRBV5-1 and TRBJ2-7; the match to TRBD2 covers 11 bases. V shed 2 bases and J 0 bases; nucleotides not matched to a gene: 1. CDR1 and CDR2 from the germline V gene are SGHRS and YFSETQ. This CDR3 is 15 amino acids long. The DNA for the CDR3 is TGCGCCAGCAGCTTAACTAGCGGGAGCTCCTACGAGCAGTACTTC. This codes for CASSLTSGSSYEQYF.

This sequence joins TRBV4-1 and TRBJ2-3; TRBD1 is a possible D gene (6 bases). This CDR3 has 15 amino acids. V gave up 1 base and J gave up 3 bases, with 11 bases separating them. Germline values: CDR1 MGHRA, CDR2 YSYEKL. The CDR3 DNA follows: TGCGCCAGCAGCCAAGCGACCGGACAGACAGATACGCAGTATTTT. Translated, it gives CASSQATGQTDTQYF.

Worth noting for this clone: One junction end does not reproduce the germline sequence, and a read error may be involved. The genes are TRBV2 and TRBJ1-1; D ambiguous. CDR3 length: 11 amino acids. CDR1 and CDR2 (germline): SNHLY, FYNNEI. CDR3 sequence (DNA): TGTGCCAGCCGTTACCGCCTGGGCTCAAGATTT. Translating gives CASRYRLGSRF.

The rearrangement uses TRBV2 and TRBJ2-1; no reliable D call. CDR1 SNHLY and CDR2 FYNNEI come from the germline V gene. V lost 8 bases, J lost 9 bases, and 8 bases lay in between. The CDR3 contains 10 residues. The CDR3 DNA sequence: TGTGCCAGCGGCTGGGGTGAGCAGTTCTTC. Residues: CASGWGEQFF. Based on the CDR3 plus reference TRBV2 and TRBJ2-1, the full variable domain is EPEVTQTPSHQVTQMGQEVILRCVPISNHLYFYWYRQILGQKVEFLVSFYNNEISEKSEIFDDQFSVERPDGSNFTLKIRSTKLEDSAMYFCASGWGEQFFGPGTRLTVL.

Notes on this clone: Germline is not matched at one junction end, which may reflect a read error. This chain links TRBV7-7 with TRBJ2-7; 9 bases line up with TRBD1. This CDR3 is built from 15 residues. CDR1 is SSHAT, CDR2 FNYEAQ, per germline (reference sequence). The DNA for the CDR3 is TGTGCTAGCAGCTCCCGGGACAGGGACACCTACGAGCAGTACTTC. It specifies CASSSRDRDTYEQYF.

The rearrangement uses TRBV9 and TRBJ1-2, with 8 bases aligning to TRBD1. Germline values: CDR1 SGDLS, CDR2 YYNGEE. The CDR3 runs 14 residues. V gave up 0 bases and J gave up 8 bases; unmatched junction bases: 6. The CDR3 bases are TGTGCCAGCAGCGTAGCTGTGACAGGGGACGGCTACACCTTC. Translating it yields CASSVAVTGDGYTF.

V usage is TRBV30 and J usage is TRBJ2-5, with D possibly being TRBD1 (6 bases). Germline-derived CDR1 and CDR2 are GTSNPN and SVGIG (reference sequence). Trimming stripped 5 bases from V and 2 bases from J, with 18 bases between. The CDR3 length is 15 residues. The CDR3 nucleotides read TGTGCCTGGGGCACAGTGGGGGCTCGGCAAGAGACCCAGTACTTC. Protein product: CAWGTVGARQETQYF.

This clone is a singleton in its sample. The gene calls are TRBV10-3 and TRBJ2-2; D may match TRBD1 or TRBD2 (5 bases each). The V and J ends lost 5 bases and 0 bases respectively, with 13 bases between them. From germline, CDR1 is ENHRY and CDR2 SYGVKD. The CDR3 contains 16 residues. The CDR3 here is CAISSQGVANTGELFF. CDR3 DNA sequence: TGTGCCATCAGTAGTCAGGGAGTCGCGAACACCGGGGAGCTGTTTTTT.

This clone was counted between two and nine times. V is TRBV7-9 and J is TRBJ1-2; 8 nucleotides match TRBD1. The CDR3 totals 14 residues. Germline-derived CDR1 and CDR2 are SEHNR and FQNEAQ (reference sequence). V lost 4 bases, J lost 5 bases, and 6 bases stayed unmatched. CDR3 DNA sequence: TGTGCCAGCAGCTCGGACAGGGTGATTTATGGCTACACCTTC. Protein sequence: CASSSDRVIYGYTF.

The chain employs TRBV27 and TRBJ2-7; 9 nucleotides line up with TRBD1. This CDR3 has 14 amino acids. Germline V lookup: CDR1 MNHEY, CDR2 SMNVEV (reference sequence). Unmatched junction bases numbered 8, after V lost 5 bases and J lost 6 bases. The CDR3 bases are TGTGCCAGCAGTCTCACAGGGGGCGTGTTCGAGCAGTACTTC. This encodes CASSLTGGVFEQYF.

CDR3 DNA: TGTGCCAGCTCACCACAGGGGCTCCAATCTAACTATGGCTACACCTTC. This sequence encodes CASSPQGLQSNYGYTF. The genes are TRBV18 and TRBJ1-2, with D possibly matching TRBD1 (5 bases). Germline V gene lookup returns CDR1 KGHSH and CDR2 LQKENI. The CDR3 covers 16 residues. V shed 1 base and J shed 0 bases, with 12 bases lying between them.